What follows is one T cell receptor beta chain and its context. As yet, its antigen is unknown. Assay: immunoSEQ multiplex PCR; the TCRdb copy retains only in-frame clones and omits some. This repertoire shows about 38,000 clones, about 81% found once; its top ten account for less than 3.5%. Culture proceeded for 9 to 11 days, and CD4+ T cells were then isolated. None of these healthy vaccinees had been infected with SARS-CoV-2 before vaccination. The data stem from a study of vaccination effects on CD4 cells after COVID-19. Across the whole study: Within the ViraFEST assay, antigen-specific CD4+ T cells underwent expansion with viral peptide pools prior to sequencing. Regarding the study as a whole: Vaccine- and infection-induced clones showed marked clonal contraction late following vaccination.

The receptor comes from a human donor who received a COVID-19 vaccine. The specimen was CD4+ T cells from PBMCs cultured without peptide, collected before COVID-19 vaccination.

This CDR3 reads CASSAQTGTKNIQYF. In DNA, the CDR3 is TGTGCCAGTAGTGCCCAGACAGGGACCAAAAACATTCAGTACTTC. This chain links TRBV19 with TRBJ2-4; 7 positions match TRBD1. Per the germline V gene, CDR1 is LNHDA and CDR2 is SQIVND (reference sequence). The V segment lost 5 bases and the J segment 2 bases; nucleotides outside the gene matches: 6. The CDR3 runs to 15 residues.